These T cell receptor beta chains were read from a single sample in a study of T-cell reconstitution after alpha-beta-depleted transplantation in children. TCRdb re-called the PCR reads through MiXCR, storing one row per CDR3 protein. Here the sample spans 98,000 or so distinct CDR3 sequences, more than 20% being singletons. Sequencing used PBMCs, obtained before TCRalphabeta/CD19-depleted stem cell transplant. Source of these receptors: a boy aged 2-15 years with acute lymphoblastic leukemia, due to receive a stem cell transplant. The CDR3 runs from the conserved cysteine through the conserved F or W. Fields, in order: D gene, clone size, V gene, J gene, CDR3 DNA, CDR3 protein. A D gene is named only where the DNA matches it firmly. Only some rows state a clone size, as once, few, many or a class for expanded clones.

TRBD2	NA	TRBV7-2	TRBJ2-3	TGTGCCAGCAGCTTAGTTGGACTAGCGGGAGTTGCAGATACGCAGTATTTT	CASSLVGLAGVADTQYF
NA	NA	TRBV6-1	TRBJ2-3	TGTGCCAGCACCCTCGGAGGGCCCTTCACAGATACGCAGTATTTT	CASTLGGPFTDTQYF
TRBD1	few	TRBV19	TRBJ2-5	TGTGCCAGTAGAAAATCACCGGGACAGAAAAAAGAGACCCAGTACTTC	CASRKSPGQKKETQYF
TRBD1	NA	TRBV2	TRBJ1-5	TGTGCCAGCAGTGACGAGGGGGCACAGCCCCAGCATTTT	CASSDEGAQPQHF
NA	few	TRBV20-1	TRBJ1-1	TGCAGTGCCCCATCGGCGGTGCTGAACACTGAAGCTTTCTTT	CSAPSAVLNTEAFF
NA	NA	TRBV3-1	TRBJ2-1	TGTGCCAGCAGCCTCAAATGGCAAAGCGGGGAGCAGTTCTTC	CASSLKWQSGEQFF
TRBD1	NA	TRBV12-3/TRBV12-4	TRBJ1-1	TGTGCCAGCAGTCGGACCCCAGGGGGGACTGAAGCTTTCTTT	CASSRTPGGTEAFF
NA	NA	TRBV5-1	TRBJ2-7	TGCGCCAGCAGCTTGCAGGATACCTACGAGCAGTACTTC	CASSLQDTYEQYF
NA	NA	TRBV5-6	TRBJ1-1	TGTGCCAGCAGCTTGACAGAGGACACTGAAGCTTTCTTT	CASSLTEDTEAFF
NA	NA	TRBV20-1	TRBJ2-2	TGCAGTGCTAGAGATCGATCAGGGCCAGGCACCGGGGAGCTGTTTTTT	CSARDRSGPGTGELFF
NA	NA	TRBV5-1	TRBJ2-3	TGCGCCAGCAGCTTATATCTTAACTCAGATACGCAGTATTTT	CASSLYLNSDTQYF
NA	few	TRBV5-1	TRBJ1-2	TGCGCCAGCACTACTGGACCGAATACTAACTATGGCTACACCTTC	CASTTGPNTNYGYTF
NA	NA	TRBV5-1	TRBJ2-5	TGCGCCAGCAGCTTTGGGGACCAGGGAGAGACCCAGTACTTC	CASSFGDQGETQYF
NA	NA	TRBV7-8	TRBJ2-1	TGTGCCAGCAGCTTAGTTACAGGGCCCATTGAGCAGTTCTTC	CASSLVTGPIEQFF
NA	NA	TRBV20-1	TRBJ2-5	TGCAGTGCTAGAGATAGGTTAGGGAGAGAGACCCAGTACTTC	CSARDRLGRETQYF
NA	NA	TRBV28	TRBJ2-4	TGTGCCAGCTCTGTTGGGGTGGGGGAAGGATGGTTC	CASSVGVGEGWF
NA	NA	TRBV24-1	TRBJ2-3	TGTGCCACCAGTGATTTAGCGGAGTTGGCAGATACGCAGTATTTT	CATSDLAELADTQYF
NA	many	TRBV5-1	TRBJ2-1	TGCGCCAGCAGCTTGGTCGGGGAGCACAATGAGCAGTTCTTC	CASSLVGEHNEQFF
TRBD1	NA	TRBV28	TRBJ1-1	TGTGCCAGCAGTTTAGGGACAGGGGAAACTGAAGCTTTCTTT	CASSLGTGETEAFF
NA	few	TRBV4-3	TRBJ2-6	TGCGCCAGCAGCCTAACGAGGGTGTCCAACGTCCTGACTTTC	CASSLTRVSNVLTF
NA	NA	TRBV29-1	TRBJ2-7	TGCAGCGTTGAGGGAGGATTCGGGGGCGAGCAGTACTTC	CSVEGGFGGEQYF
TRBD2	many	TRBV9	TRBJ2-7	TGTGCCAGCACCCCCGGGGCTAGCGGTGGCTTCCACGAGCAGTACTTC	CASTPGASGGFHEQYF
NA	few	TRBV20-1	TRBJ2-7	TGCAGTGCTGCCACCCCAGGGAAGGGGATATACGAGCTGTACTTC	CSAATPGKGIYELYF
TRBD2	NA	TRBV7-9	TRBJ2-1	TGTGCCAGCAGCTTAGATGGGCTAGCGGGCTTCTTC	CASSLDGLAGFF
TRBD2	NA	TRBV10-3	TRBJ2-5	TGTGCCATCAGTCGGGGACTAGCGGAGGGGCCCCAAGAGACCCAGTACTTC	CAISRGLAEGPQETQYF
NA	NA	TRBV28	TRBJ2-7	TGTGCCAGCAGTTTAACCCGGCAGGCGGCCTACGAGCAGTACTTC	CASSLTRQAAYEQYF
TRBD1	few	TRBV28	TRBJ1-1	TGTGCCAGCAGTTTCCATGGGACAGGGGGGACTGAAGCTTTCTTT	CASSFHGTGGTEAFF
NA	many	TRBV7-2	TRBJ1-6	TGTGCCAGCAGCTTAGACAGGTTAAATAATTCACCCCTCCACTTT	CASSLDRLNNSPLHF
NA	many	TRBV29-1	TRBJ2-3	TGCAGCGTTACGACTGCGCGTTCAACGGCGGATACGCAGTATTTT	CSVTTARSTADTQYF
NA	few	TRBV7-2	TRBJ2-5	TGTGCCAGCAGCTTAGAGCTTTTTAAAGAGACCCAGTACTTC	CASSLELFKETQYF
NA	few	TRBV20-1	TRBJ1-6	TGCAGTGCTAGGGTCAGGAATAATTCACCCCTCCACTTT	CSARVRNNSPLHF
TRBD2	NA	TRBV28	TRBJ2-7	TGTGCCAGCAGTTTCGCTAACTTCGGGACTAGCGGAAAAGGCTCCTACGAGCAGTACTTC	CASSFANFGTSGKGSYEQYF
NA	few	TRBV12-3/TRBV12-4	TRBJ1-2	TGTGCCAGCAGCAACAGGGATGGCTACACCTTC	CASSNRDGYTF
NA	few	TRBV7-2	TRBJ2-5	TGTGCCAGCAGACCGGGTCAAGTACTGGGGGAGACCCAGTACTTC	CASRPGQVLGETQYF
NA	NA	TRBV18	TRBJ2-7	TGTGCCAGCCGGAAAGACAGCGCCTACGAGCAGTACTTC	CASRKDSAYEQYF
NA	few	TRBV7-3	TRBJ1-1	TGTGCCAGCAGCTTGGAGGGGATCAACACTGAAGCTTTCTTT	CASSLEGINTEAFF
TRBD1	few	TRBV29-1	TRBJ1-5	TGCAGCGCCAAGTCCGGGACAGGGATCAATCAGCCCCAGCATTTT	CSAKSGTGINQPQHF
NA	few	TRBV27	TRBJ2-7	TGTGCCAGCAGCACCCTGGGGACACCTCTCTACGAGCAGTACTTC	CASSTLGTPLYEQYF
TRBD1	NA	TRBV5-8	TRBJ2-1	TGTGCCAGCAGCTGGTGGGGACAGGGGACGTCCGAGCAGTTCTTC	CASSWWGQGTSEQFF
NA	few	TRBV9	TRBJ2-3	TGTGCCAGCAGCGTATTGAGCACAGATACGCAGTATTTT	CASSVLSTDTQYF
TRBD1	few	TRBV29-1	TRBJ2-1	TGCAGCGGGGACAGGGGTCATGAGCAGTTCTTC	CSGDRGHEQFF
NA	NA	TRBV30	TRBJ2-7	TGTGCCTGGAGTGATCTCATGGCGGGGGCAGGGGAGCAGTACTTC	CAWSDLMAGAGEQYF
NA	NA	TRBV5-5	TRBJ1-5	TGTGCCAGCAGCTTGGCATGGGGCTTTAATCAGCCCCAGCATTTT	CASSLAWGFNQPQHF
TRBD2	NA	TRBV7-2	TRBJ2-3	TGTGCCAGCAGCTTCGCTGGGACTAGCGGTTGGACAGATACGCAGTATTTT	CASSFAGTSGWTDTQYF
NA	many	TRBV6-1	TRBJ1-1	TGTGCCAGCAGTGAAACATCCACTGAAGCTTTCTTT	CASSETSTEAFF
NA	few	TRBV3-1	TRBJ2-1	TGTGCCAGCAGCCCCTACGGAGGAAATGAGCAGTTCTTC	CASSPYGGNEQFF
NA	many	TRBV28	TRBJ2-1	TGTGCCAGCCGGCTAACCGTAGGGATTTACAATGAGCAGTTCTTC	CASRLTVGIYNEQFF
NA	many	TRBV27	TRBJ1-1	TGTGCCAGCAGTTTCGAGGGGAACACTGAAGCTTTCTTT	CASSFEGNTEAFF
NA	many	TRBV28	TRBJ2-3	TGTGCCAGCAGCCCGCCCAGCAGGATCACAGATACGCAGTATTTT	CASSPPSRITDTQYF
TRBD2	NA	TRBV7-9	TRBJ2-2	TGTGCCAGCAGCACGACTAGCACCACCGGGGAGCTGTTTTTT	CASSTTSTTGELFF
NA	NA	TRBV5-1	TRBJ2-7	TGCGCCAGCAGCTTGGTTGGTTGGGAGGACGAGCAGTACTTC	CASSLVGWEDEQYF